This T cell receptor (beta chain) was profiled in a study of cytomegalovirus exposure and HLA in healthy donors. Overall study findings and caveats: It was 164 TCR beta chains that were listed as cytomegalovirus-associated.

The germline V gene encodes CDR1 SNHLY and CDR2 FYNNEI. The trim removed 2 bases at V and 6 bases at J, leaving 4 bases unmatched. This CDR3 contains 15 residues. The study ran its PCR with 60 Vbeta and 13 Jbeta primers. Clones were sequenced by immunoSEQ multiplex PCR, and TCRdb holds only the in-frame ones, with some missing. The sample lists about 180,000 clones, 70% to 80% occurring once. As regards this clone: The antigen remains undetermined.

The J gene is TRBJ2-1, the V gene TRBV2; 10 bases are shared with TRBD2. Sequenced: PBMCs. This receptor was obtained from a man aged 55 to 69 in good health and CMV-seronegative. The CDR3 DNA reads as TGTGCCAGCAGTGAATTACTAGCGGGGATCAATGAGCAGTTCTTC. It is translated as CASSELLAGINEQFF. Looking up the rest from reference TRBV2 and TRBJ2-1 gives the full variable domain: EPEVTQTPSHQVTQMGQEVILRCVPISNHLYFYWYRQILGQKVEFLVSFYNNEISEKSEIFDDQFSVERPDGSNFTLKIRSTKLEDSAMYFCASSELLAGINEQFFGPGTRLTVL.